The clone carrying this T cell receptor beta chain has at least ten counts. These data are taken from a study of T-cell reconstitution after alpha-beta-depleted transplantation in children. Unique molecular identifiers were incorporated into the prepared TCRbeta library. TCRdb recomputed calls from the PCR reads with MiXCR, one row per CDR3 protein. The data show 240,000 or so distinct CDR3 sequences, 9.5% to 15% seen once. The CDR3 totals 14 residues. J lost 2 bases, V lost 0 bases, and 0 bases had no gene match. In germline, CDR1 is MNHEY, CDR2 SVGEGT. Sample: PBMCs from the stem cell graft donor, taken from the stem cell graft. The V gene is TRBV6-2 or TRBV6-3, the J gene TRBJ1-2; 7 bases map to TRBD1. This clonotype originated in a human donor who donated a stem cell graft to a child with acute lymphoblastic leukemia. In DNA form, the CDR3 reads TGTGCCAGCAGTTACTCGACAGGGAACTATGGCTACACCTTC. It codes for CASSYSTGNYGYTF.